The sequence of this T cell receptor (beta chain) was determined in a study of shared clonotypes between healthy human individuals. Worth noting for this clone: Its specificity is not known.

Study conclusions and caveats: Clonotype sharing among the donors was expected to vary with sequencing depth.

This CDR3 contains 17 residues. The germline V gene encodes CDR1 MGHRA and CDR2 YSYEKL. Trimming shortened V by 2 bases and J by 5 bases, and 21 bases separated the two germline ends. Researchers ran the assay at a deep level. It was 300 ng DNA, 25,000 to 35,000 T cell genomes, that went into each replicate PCR of unsorted PBMC. Clones were read by immunoSEQ multiplex PCR, and TCRdb kept only the in-frame ones, dropping some. This table has approximately 500,000 clones, around 79% appearing once. The genes are TRBV4-1 and TRBJ2-5; possibly TRBD1 or TRBD2 for D (5 bases each). Sequences were obtained from PBMCs. The source of this sequence is a woman in her thirties or forties in good health. Some clones in this sample may be carry-over from other donors' samples. The CDR3 sequence is CASSQRDEGPRGETQYF. In DNA, the CDR3 is TGCGCCAGCAGCCAAAGGGACGAGGGACCTCGCGGGGAGACCCAGTACTTC.